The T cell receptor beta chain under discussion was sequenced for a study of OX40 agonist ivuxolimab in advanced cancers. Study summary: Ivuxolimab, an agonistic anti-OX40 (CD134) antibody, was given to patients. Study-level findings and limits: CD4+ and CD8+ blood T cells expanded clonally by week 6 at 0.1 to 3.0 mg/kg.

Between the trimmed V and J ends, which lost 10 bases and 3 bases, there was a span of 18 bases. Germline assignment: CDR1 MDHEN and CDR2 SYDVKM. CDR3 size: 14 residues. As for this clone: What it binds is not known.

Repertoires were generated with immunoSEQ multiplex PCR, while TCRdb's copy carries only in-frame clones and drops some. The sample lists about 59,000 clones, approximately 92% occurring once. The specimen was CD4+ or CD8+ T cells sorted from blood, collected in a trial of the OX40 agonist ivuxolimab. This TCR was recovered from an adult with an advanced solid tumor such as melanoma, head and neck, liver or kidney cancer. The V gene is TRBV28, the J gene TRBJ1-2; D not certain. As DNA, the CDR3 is TGTGCCACTCGATGGCAGATCCAATACTATGGCTACACCTTC. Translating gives CATRWQIQYYGYTF.